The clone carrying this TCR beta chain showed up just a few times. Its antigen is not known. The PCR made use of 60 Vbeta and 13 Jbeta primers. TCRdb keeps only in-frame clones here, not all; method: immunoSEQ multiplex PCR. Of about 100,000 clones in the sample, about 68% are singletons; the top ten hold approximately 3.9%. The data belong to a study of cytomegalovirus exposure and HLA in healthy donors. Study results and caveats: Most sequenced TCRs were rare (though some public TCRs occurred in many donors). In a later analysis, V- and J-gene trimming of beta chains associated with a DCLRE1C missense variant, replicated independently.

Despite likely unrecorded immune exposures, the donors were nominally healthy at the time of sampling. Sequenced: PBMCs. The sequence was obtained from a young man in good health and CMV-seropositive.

CDR3 DNA sequence: TGTGCCAGCAGCATACTGGGACAGGAAGCTTTCTTT. Translating gives CASSILGQEAFF. V usage is TRBV7-9 and J usage is TRBJ1-1; TRBD1 aligns across 7 bases. This CDR3 comprises 12 residues. J lost 8 bases, V lost 5 bases, and 5 bases had no gene match. CDR1 SEHNR and CDR2 FQNEAQ come from the germline V gene (reference sequence). The full variable domain, completed using reference TRBV7-9 and TRBJ1-1, is DTGVSQNPRHKITKRGQNVTFRCDPISEHNRLYWYRQTLGQGPEFLTYFQNEAQLEKSRLLSDRFSAERPKGSFSTLEIQRTEQGDSAMYLCASSILGQEAFFGQGTRLTVV.